This T cell receptor beta chain was retrieved from a study of blood T cell repertoires in COVID-19 (dated by TCRdb to 2020 to 2021). About the full investigation: Collaborator samples came from the United States, Italy and Spain and covered acute and convalescent phases of COVID-19. The material from the prospective study consisted of cDNA or gDNA derived from T cells, B-cell-depleted T cells, or PBMCs. Deeply sampled blood TCRbeta repertoires from subjects exposed to, actively infected with, or recovered from COVID-19 were included in the dataset. The repertoires were released in a freely available public database meant as a resource for research on the immune response to SARS-CoV-2. Samples came from the ongoing ImmuneRACE study (first 160 participants) plus 1,254 subjects from 6 global collaborators. Nearly every sample came with metadata listing a de-identified subject ID, COVID-19 status, age in years and sex. HLA class I and class II types, where available, came from metadata supplied by the sample provider rather than from assay-based typing.

Each collaborating institution followed its own protocols to collect whole blood in K2EDTA tubes. For TCRbeta analysis, collaborators shipped samples in one of three forms: frozen whole blood, isolated PBMCs, or DNA extracted from either of those sample types. A remark on this clone: The antigen this receptor binds is unknown. No per-base quality is available; no much larger clone lies one base away.

TCRbeta CDR3 regions were amplified from genomic DNA by means of the immunoSEQ Assay, a bias-controlled multiplex PCR. As for how the authors treated the data: Within the assay, amplification of reference gene primers was used to estimate how many nucleated cells each sample contained. To quantify the absolute abundance of each unique TCRbeta CDR3 rearrangement, sequence reads were collapsed and filtered. Productive Simpson clonality was computed per sample as the square root of Simpson's diversity index over productive rearrangements. Held by TCRdb, this immuneACCESS table contains in-frame sequences only and omits some clones. Under half of the omission traces to an unresolved V gene where checked; the cause of the rest is unknown. The DNA gave D and trimming, while V, J and clone size come from that table. This sample has about 90,000 clones in its table, and around four fifths of those were observed once. The ten largest account for around an eighth of the sample.

V is shortened by 6 bases, J by 8 bases, and the region joining them spans 25 bases. The germline V gene (reference sequence) gives CDR1 as MNHEY and CDR2 as SMNVEV. Inclusive of the bounding cysteine and phenylalanine, the CDR3 is 17 residues long. Just the 51-base CDR3 DNA is kept, in frame starting at base 1. Study-wide findings and limitations: Clinical and demographic metadata were provided uncurated, with the amount varying by source and participant.

The sequenced sample was peripheral blood. The TCR originated in a human donor in a cohort sampled during active COVID-19. The V and J genes are TRBV27 and TRBJ1-4, and the D gene may be TRBD1, 6 bases matching. The sequence in DNA is TGTGCCAGCAGGCCAGGGGCTACAGCCCTTGGTGTCGAAAAACTGTTTTTT. Translated, it reads CASRPGATALGVEKLFF.